This T cell receptor beta chain comes out of a study of cytomegalovirus exposure and HLA in healthy donors. Some clones are missing from TCRdb's copy, which holds only in-frame ones; the method was immunoSEQ multiplex PCR. The table records about 130,000 clones, roughly 95% of them present only once. Germline lookup yields CDR1 LNHDA and CDR2 SQIVND (reference sequence). Trimming stripped 1 base from V and 5 bases from J, with 9 bases between. This CDR3 is 14 amino acids long. The specimen was PBMCs. The chain recombines TRBV19 with TRBJ2-1; no definite D call. This sequence was found in a man aged 18 to 30 in good health and CMV-seronegative. CDR3 protein: CASSIAGGDNEQFF. CDR3 DNA: TGTGCCAGTAGTATAGCGGGTGGAGACAATGAGCAGTTCTTC.